The text below deals with one T cell receptor beta chain. Its antigen is unknown. The data derive from a study of STAT3 mutations in large granular lymphocyte leukemia. Study summary: Roughly half the longitudinally sequenced T-LGLL patients had canonical STAT3 mutations. Study results and limitations: At least one immunodominant TCR beta clonotype appeared in every T-cell large granular lymphocyte leukemia patient. Clonal expansion was inferred from samples taken at other timepoints. Differing intervals and regimens complicate linking therapy response to clone burden.

Here immunoSEQ multiplex PCR was the method, and the copy in TCRdb shows in-frame clones only, minus some. The sample gives 15,000 to 19,000 clones, 92% of which show up once; around 9.3% is in the top ten. From germline, CDR1 is LNHNV and CDR2 YYDKDF (reference sequence). V dropped 5 bases and J dropped 3; count of bases not matched to a gene: 6. The length of the CDR3 is 15 residues. This sequence joins TRBV15 and TRBJ2-7; 11 bases agree with TRBD2. The clonotype originates from a woman between 45 and 60 years old with T-cell large granular lymphocyte leukemia. Some clones in this sample may be carry-over from other donors' samples. The sequencing sample was made of peripheral blood mononuclear cells. CDR3: CATSRATSGIYEQYF. Written as DNA, the CDR3 is TGTGCCACCAGCCGGGCGACTAGCGGGATCTACGAGCAGTACTTC. Filled out from reference TRBV15 and TRBJ2-7, the complete variable domain reads DAMVIQNPRYQVTQFGKPVTLSCSQTLNHNVMYWYQQKSSQAPKLLFHYYDKDFNNEADTPDNFQSRRPNTSFCFLDIRSPGLGDTAMYLCATSRATSGIYEQYFGPGTRLTVT.